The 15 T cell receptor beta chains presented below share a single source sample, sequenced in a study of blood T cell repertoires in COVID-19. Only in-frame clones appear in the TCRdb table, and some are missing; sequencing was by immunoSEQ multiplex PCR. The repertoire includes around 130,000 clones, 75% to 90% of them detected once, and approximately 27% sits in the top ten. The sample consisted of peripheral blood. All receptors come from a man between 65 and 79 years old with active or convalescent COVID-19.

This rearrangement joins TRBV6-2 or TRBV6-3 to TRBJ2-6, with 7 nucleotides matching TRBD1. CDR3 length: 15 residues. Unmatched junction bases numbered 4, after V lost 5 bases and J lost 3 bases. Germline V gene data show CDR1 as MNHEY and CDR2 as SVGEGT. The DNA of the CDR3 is TGTGCCAGCAGTAAAACAGGGGTTGGGGCCAACGTCCTGACTTTC. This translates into CASSKTGVGANVLTF.

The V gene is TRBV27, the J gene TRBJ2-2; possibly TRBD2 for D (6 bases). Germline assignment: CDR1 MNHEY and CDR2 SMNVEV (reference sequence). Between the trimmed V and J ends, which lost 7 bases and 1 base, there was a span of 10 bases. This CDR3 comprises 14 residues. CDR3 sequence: CASTGEENTGELFF. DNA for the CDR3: TGTGCCAGCACTGGGGAGGAGAACACCGGGGAGCTGTTTTTT.

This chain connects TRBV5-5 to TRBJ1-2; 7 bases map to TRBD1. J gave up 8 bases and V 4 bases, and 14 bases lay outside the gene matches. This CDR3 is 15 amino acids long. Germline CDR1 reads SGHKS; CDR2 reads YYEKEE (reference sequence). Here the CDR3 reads CASSPRRENRGGYTF. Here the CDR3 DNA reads TGTGCCAGCAGCCCGAGGAGGGAAAACAGGGGCGGCTACACCTTC.

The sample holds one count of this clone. The CDR3 DNA follows: TGTGCCAGCAGCCCTTACGGACAGGGGGAGACCCAGTACTTC. It codes for CASSPYGQGETQYF. The chain uses TRBV11-2 and TRBJ2-5, with 9 bases fitting TRBD1. The trim removed 5 bases at V and 5 bases at J, leaving 6 bases unmatched. Germline lookup yields CDR1 SGHAT and CDR2 FQNNGV. The CDR3 consists of 14 residues.

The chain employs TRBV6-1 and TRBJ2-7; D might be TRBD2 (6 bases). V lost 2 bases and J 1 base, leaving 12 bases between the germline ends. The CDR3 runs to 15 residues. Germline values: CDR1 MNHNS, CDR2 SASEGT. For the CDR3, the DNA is TGTGCCAGCAGTGAAACCGGGACTCTATCCTACGAGCAGTACTTC. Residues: CASSETGTLSYEQYF.

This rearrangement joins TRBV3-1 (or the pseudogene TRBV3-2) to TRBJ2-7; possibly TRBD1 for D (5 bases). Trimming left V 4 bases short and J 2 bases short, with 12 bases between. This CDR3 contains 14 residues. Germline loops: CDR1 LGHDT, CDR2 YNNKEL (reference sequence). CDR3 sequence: CASSPRQGAYEQYF. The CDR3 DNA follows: TGTGCCAGCAGCCCCCGCCAGGGTGCCTACGAGCAGTACTTC.

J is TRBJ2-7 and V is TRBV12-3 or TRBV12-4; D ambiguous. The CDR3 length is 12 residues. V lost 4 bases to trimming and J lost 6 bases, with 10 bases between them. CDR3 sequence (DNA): TGTGCCAGCAGTTCGCTCAGGCTCGAGCAGTACTTC. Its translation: CASSSLRLEQYF.

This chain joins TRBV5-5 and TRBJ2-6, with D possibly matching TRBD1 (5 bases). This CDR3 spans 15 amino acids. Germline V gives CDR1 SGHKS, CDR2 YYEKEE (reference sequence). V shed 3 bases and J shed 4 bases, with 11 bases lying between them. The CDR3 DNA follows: TGTGCCAGCAGCTCCCAAGGGGCAGGGGCCAACGTCCTGACTTTC. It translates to CASSSQGAGANVLTF.

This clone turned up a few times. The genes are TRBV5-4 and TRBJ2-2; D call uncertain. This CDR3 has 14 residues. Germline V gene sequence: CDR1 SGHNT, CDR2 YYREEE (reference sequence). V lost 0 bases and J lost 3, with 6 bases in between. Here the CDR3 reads CASSLVVDTGELFF. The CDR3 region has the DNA TGTGCCAGCAGCTTGGTCGTCGACACCGGGGAGCTGTTTTTT.

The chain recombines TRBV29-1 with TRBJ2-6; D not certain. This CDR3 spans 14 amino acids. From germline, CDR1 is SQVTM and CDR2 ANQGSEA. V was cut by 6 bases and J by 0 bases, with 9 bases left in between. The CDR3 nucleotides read TGCAGCGTCGGGTCTCACTCTGGGGCCAACGTCCTGACTTTC. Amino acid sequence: CSVGSHSGANVLTF.

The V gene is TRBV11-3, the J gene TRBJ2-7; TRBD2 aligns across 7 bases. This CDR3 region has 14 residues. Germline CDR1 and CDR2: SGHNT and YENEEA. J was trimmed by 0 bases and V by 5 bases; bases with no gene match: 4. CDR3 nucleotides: TGTGCCAGCAGCCCCGGGACTAACTCCTACGAGCAGTACTTC. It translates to CASSPGTNSYEQYF.

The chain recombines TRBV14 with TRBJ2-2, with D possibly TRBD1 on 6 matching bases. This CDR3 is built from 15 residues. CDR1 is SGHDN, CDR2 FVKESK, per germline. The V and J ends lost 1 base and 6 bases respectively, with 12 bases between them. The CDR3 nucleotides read TGTGCCAGCAGCCAAGCTAGGGGGTGGGCCGGGGAGCTGTTTTTT. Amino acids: CASSQARGWAGELFF.

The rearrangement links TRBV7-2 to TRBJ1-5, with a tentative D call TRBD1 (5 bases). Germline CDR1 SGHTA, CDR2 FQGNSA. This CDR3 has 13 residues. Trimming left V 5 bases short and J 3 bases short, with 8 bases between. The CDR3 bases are TGTGCCAGCAGCCAGGGACTCAATCAGCCCCAGCATTTT. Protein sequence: CASSQGLNQPQHF.

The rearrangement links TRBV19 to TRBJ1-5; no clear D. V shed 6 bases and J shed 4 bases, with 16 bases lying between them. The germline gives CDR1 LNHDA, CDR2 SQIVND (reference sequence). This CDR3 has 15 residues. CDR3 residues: CASSPLESNNQPQHF. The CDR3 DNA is TGTGCCAGTAGCCCTTTGGAGTCAAATAATCAGCCCCAGCATTTT.

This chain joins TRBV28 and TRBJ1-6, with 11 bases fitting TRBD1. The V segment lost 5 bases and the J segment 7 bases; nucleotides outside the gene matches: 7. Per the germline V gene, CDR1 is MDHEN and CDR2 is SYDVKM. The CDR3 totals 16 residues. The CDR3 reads CASSVGTGGLNSPLHF. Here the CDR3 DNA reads TGTGCCAGCAGTGTCGGGACAGGGGGGTTGAATTCACCCCTCCACTTT.